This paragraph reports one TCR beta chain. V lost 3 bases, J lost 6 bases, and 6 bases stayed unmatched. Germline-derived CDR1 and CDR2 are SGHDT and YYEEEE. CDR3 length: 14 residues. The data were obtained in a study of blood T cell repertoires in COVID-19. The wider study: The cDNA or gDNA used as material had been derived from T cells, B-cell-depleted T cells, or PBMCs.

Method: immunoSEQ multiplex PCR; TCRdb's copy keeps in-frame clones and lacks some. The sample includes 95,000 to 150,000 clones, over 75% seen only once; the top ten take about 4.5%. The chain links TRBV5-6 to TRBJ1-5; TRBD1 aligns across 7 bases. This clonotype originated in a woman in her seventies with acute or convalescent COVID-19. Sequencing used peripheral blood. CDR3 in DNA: TGTGCCAGCAGCTCGGGGACAGTCGGTCAGCCCCAGCATTTT. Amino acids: CASSSGTVGQPQHF.